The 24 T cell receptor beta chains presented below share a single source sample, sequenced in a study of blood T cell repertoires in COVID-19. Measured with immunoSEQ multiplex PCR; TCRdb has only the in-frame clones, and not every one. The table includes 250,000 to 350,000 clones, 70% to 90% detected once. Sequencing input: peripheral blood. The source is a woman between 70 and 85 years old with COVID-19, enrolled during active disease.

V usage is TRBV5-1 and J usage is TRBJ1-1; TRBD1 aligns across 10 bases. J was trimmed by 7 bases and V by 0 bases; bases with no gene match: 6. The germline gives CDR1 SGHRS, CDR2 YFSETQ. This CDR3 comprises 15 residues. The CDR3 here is CASSLGGQGGSEAFF. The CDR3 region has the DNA TGCGCCAGCAGCTTGGGTGGACAGGGGGGCAGTGAAGCTTTCTTT.

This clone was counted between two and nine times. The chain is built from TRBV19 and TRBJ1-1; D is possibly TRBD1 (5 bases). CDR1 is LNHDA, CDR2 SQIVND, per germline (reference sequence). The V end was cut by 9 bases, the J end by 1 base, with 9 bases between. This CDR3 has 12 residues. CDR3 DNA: TGTGCCAGCCTCAGGGAGAACACTGAAGCTTTCTTT. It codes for CASLRENTEAFF.

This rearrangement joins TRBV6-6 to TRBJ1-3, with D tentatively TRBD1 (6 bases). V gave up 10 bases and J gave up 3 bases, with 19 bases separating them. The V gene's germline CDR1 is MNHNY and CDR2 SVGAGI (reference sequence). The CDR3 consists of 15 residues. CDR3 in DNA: TGTGCCACCGCCTTTATGACAGGTCGTGGAAACACCATATATTTT. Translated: CATAFMTGRGNTIYF.

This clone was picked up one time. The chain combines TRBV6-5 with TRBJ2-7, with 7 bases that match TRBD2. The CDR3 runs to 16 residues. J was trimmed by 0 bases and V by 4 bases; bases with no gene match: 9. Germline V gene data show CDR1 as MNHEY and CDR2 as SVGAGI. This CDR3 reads CASSSPWSGDSYEQYF. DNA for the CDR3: TGTGCCAGCAGTTCCCCCTGGAGCGGGGACTCCTACGAGCAGTACTTC.

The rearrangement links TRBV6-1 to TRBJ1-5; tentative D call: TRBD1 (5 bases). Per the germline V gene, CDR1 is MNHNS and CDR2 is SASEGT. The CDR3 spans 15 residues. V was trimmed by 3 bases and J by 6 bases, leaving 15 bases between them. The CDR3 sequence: CASSELRTRAQPQHF. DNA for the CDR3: TGTGCCAGCAGTGAGCTAAGGACAAGAGCTCAGCCCCAGCATTTT.

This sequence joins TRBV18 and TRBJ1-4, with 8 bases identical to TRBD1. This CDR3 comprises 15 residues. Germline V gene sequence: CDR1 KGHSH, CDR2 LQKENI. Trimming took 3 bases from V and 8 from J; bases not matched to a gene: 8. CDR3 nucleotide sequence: TGTGCCAGCTCACCCGTTACAGGGGGTTACGAAAAACTGTTTTTT. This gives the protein CASSPVTGGYEKLFF.

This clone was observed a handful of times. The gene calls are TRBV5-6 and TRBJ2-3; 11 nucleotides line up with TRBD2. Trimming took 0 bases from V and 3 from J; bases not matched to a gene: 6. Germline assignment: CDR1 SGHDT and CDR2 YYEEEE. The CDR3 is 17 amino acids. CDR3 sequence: CASSLVLAGAGTDTQYF. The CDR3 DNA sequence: TGTGCCAGCAGCTTGGTACTAGCGGGGGCGGGGACAGATACGCAGTATTTT.

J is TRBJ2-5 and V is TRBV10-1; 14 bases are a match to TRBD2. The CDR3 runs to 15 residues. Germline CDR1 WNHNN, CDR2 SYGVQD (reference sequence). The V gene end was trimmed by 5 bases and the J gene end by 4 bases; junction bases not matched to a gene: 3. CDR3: CASSRGLAGGETQYF. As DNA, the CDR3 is TGCGCCAGCAGTAGAGGACTAGCGGGGGGAGAGACCCAGTACTTC.

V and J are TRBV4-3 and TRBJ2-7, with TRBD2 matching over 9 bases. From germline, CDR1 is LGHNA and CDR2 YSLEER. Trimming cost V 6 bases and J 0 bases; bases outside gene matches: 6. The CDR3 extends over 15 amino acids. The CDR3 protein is CASSQLAGVSYEQYF. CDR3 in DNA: TGCGCCAGCAGTCAACTAGCGGGTGTCTCCTACGAGCAGTACTTC.

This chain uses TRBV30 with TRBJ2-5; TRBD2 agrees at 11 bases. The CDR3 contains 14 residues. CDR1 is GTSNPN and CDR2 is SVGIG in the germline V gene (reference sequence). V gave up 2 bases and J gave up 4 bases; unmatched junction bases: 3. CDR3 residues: CAWSLAGGVETQYF. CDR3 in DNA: TGTGCCTGGAGTTTAGCGGGGGGGGTAGAGACCCAGTACTTC.

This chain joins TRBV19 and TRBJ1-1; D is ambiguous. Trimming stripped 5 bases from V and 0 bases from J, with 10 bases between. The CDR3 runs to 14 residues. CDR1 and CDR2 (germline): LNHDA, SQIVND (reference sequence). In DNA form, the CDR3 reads TGTGCCAGTAGTCGAATGAGTATGAACACTGAAGCTTTCTTT. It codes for CASSRMSMNTEAFF. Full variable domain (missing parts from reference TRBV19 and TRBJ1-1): DGGITQSPKYLFRKEGQNVTLSCEQNLNHDAMYWYRQDPGQGLRLIYYSQIVNDFQKGDIAEGYSVSREKKESFPLTVTSAQKNPTAFYLCASSRMSMNTEAFFGQGTRLTVV.

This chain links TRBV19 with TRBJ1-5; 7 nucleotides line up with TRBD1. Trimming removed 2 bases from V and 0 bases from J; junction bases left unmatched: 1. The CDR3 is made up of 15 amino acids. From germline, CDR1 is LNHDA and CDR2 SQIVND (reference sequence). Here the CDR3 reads CASSIYRGSNQPQHF. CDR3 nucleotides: TGTGCCAGTAGTATATACAGGGGTAGCAATCAGCCCCAGCATTTT.

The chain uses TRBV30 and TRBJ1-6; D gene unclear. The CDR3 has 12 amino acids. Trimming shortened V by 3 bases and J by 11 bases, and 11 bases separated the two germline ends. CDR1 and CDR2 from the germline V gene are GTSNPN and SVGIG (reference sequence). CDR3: CAWSATRAPLHF. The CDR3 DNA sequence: TGTGCCTGGAGCGCCACGCGGGCACCCCTCCACTTT.

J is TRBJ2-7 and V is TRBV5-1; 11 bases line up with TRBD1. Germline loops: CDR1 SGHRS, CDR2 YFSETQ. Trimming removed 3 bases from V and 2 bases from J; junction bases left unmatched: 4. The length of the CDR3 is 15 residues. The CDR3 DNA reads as TGCGCCAGCAGCTGGGGACAGGGGGTCACCTACGAGCAGTACTTC. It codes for CASSWGQGVTYEQYF.

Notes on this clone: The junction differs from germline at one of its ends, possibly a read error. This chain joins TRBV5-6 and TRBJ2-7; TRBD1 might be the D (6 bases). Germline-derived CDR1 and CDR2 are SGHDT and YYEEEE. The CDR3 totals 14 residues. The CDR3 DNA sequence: TGTGCCAGCACCTTGACAGGTAGCTCCTACGAGCAGTACTTC. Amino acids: CASTLTGSSYEQYF.

In DNA form, the CDR3 reads TGTGCCAGCAGCCAACTCGCGGGGATGGCAGGGGAGCAGTACTTC. Amino acids: CASSQLAGMAGEQYF. The genes are TRBV3-1 (or the pseudogene TRBV3-2) and TRBJ2-7; perhaps TRBD2 as D (6 bases). V lost 2 bases and J 7 bases, leaving 18 bases between the germline ends. The germline CDR1 and CDR2 sequences are LGHDT and YNNKEL (reference sequence). The CDR3 consists of 15 residues.

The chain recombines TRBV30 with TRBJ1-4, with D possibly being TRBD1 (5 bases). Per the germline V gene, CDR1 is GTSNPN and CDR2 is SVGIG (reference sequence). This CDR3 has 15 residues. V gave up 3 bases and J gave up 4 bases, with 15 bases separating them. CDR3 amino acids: CAWSTYGAGNEKLFF. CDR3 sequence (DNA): TGTGCCTGGAGCACCTATGGGGCTGGTAATGAAAAACTGTTTTTT.

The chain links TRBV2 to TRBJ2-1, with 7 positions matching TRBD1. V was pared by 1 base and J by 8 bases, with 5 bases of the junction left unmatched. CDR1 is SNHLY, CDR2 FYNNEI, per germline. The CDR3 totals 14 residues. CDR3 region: CASSEDRGLDEQFF. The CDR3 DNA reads TGTGCCAGCAGTGAAGACAGGGGCCTCGATGAGCAGTTCTTC. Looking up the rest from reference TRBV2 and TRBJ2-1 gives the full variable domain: EPEVTQTPSHQVTQMGQEVILRCVPISNHLYFYWYRQILGQKVEFLVSFYNNEISEKSEIFDDQFSVERPDGSNFTLKIRSTKLEDSAMYFCASSEDRGLDEQFFGPGTRLTVL.

CDR3 sequence reads: CASSEARGGANEQFF. The CDR3 DNA follows: TGTGCCAGCAGTGAAGCGCGCGGGGGGGCAAATGAGCAGTTCTTC. The V call is TRBV2, the J call TRBJ2-1; 9 bases fit TRBD2. The CDR3 extends over 15 amino acids. V dropped 0 bases and J dropped 7; count of bases not matched to a gene: 4. Germline CDR1 reads SNHLY; CDR2 reads FYNNEI.

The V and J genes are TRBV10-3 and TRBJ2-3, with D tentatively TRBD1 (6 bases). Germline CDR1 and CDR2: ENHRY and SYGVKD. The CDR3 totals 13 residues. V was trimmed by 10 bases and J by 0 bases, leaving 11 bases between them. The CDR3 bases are TGTGCCACCCGGACAGCTAGCACAGATACGCAGTATTTT. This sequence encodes CATRTASTDTQYF.

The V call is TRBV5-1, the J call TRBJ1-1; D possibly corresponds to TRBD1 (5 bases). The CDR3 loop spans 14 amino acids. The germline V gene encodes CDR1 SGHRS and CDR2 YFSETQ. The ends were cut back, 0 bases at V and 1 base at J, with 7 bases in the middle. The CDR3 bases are TGCGCCAGCAGCTTGGTACAGGCGAACACTGAAGCTTTCTTT. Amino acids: CASSLVQANTEAFF.

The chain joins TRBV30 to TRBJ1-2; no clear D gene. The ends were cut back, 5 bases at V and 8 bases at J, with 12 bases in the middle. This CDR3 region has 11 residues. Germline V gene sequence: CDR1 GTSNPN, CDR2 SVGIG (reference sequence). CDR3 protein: CAWSQSVGYTF. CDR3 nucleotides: TGTGCCTGGTCCCAGTCTGTGGGCTACACCTTC.

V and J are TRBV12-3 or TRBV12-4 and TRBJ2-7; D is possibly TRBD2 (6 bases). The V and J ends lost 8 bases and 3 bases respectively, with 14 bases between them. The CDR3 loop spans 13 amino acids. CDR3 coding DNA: TGTGCCAGCGGTCCGGAGGGAGGCTACGAGCAGTACTTC. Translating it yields CASGPEGGYEQYF.

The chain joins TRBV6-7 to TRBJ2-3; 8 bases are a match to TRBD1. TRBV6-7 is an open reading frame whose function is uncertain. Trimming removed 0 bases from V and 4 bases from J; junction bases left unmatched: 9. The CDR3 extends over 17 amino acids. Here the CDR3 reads CASSYSRQGCPPDTQYF. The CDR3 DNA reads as TGTGCCAGCAGTTACTCCAGACAGGGGTGCCCCCCAGATACGCAGTATTTT.